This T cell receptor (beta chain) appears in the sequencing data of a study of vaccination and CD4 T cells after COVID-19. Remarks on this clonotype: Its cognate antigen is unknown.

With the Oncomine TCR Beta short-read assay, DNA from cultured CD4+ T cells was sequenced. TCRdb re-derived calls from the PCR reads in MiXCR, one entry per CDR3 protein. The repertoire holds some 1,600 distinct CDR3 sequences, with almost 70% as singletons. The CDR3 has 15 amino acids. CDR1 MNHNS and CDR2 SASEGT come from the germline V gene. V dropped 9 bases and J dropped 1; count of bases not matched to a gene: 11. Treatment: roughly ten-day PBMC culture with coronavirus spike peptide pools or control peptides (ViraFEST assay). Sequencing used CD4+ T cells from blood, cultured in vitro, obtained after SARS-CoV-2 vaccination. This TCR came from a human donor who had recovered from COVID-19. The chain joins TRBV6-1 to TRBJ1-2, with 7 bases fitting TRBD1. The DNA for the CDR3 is TGTGCCAGTACACCCGGGACAGCGTATAACTATGGCTACACCTTC. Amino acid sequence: CASTPGTAYNYGYTF.